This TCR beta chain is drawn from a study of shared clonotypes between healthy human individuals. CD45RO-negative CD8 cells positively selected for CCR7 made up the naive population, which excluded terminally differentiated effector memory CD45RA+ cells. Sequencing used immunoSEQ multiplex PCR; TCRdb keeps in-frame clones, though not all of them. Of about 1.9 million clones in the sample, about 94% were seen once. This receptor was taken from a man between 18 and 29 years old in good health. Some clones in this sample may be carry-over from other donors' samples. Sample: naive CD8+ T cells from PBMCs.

The CDR3 protein is CASSWTSGGNEQFF. The CDR3 region has the DNA TGTGCCAGCAGCTGGACTAGCGGGGGCAATGAGCAGTTCTTC. The chain couples TRBV7-2 to TRBJ2-1; 13 bases map to TRBD2. The CDR3 is made up of 14 amino acids. Germline V CDR1 and CDR2: SGHTA, FQGNSA. V lost 4 bases, J lost 6 bases, and 0 bases stayed unmatched.